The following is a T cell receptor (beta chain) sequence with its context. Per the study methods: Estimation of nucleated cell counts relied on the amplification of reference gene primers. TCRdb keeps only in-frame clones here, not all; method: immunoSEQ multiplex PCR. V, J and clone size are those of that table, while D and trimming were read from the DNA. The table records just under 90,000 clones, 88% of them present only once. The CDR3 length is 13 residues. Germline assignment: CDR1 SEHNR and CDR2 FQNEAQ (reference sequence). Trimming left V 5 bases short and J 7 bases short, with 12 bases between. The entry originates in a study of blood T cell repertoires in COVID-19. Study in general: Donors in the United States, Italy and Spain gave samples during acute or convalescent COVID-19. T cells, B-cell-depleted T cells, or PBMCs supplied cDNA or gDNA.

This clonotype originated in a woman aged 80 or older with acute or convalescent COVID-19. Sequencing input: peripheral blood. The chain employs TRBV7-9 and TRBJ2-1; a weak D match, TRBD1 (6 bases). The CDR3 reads CASSLGTLNEQFF. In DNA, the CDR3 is TGTGCCAGCAGCCTAGGGACACTGAATGAGCAGTTCTTC.